This TCR beta chain was sequenced during a study of tumor-infiltrating lymphocytes in primary liver carcinoma. Study information: Productive TCRbeta read counts per sample ran from roughly 3.5 to 7 million and were similar across tissue types.

A primer in the constant region served to generate TCR beta cDNA from 450 to 600 ng of total RNA. Generation of the TCR beta libraries relied on three nested multiplex PCR rounds using slightly modified ARM-PCR. Researchers ran the first two PCR rounds for ten to eleven cycles each with TRBV1-TRBV30 forward primers and a C-beta reverse primer. TCRdb independently ran MiXCR on the multiplex PCR reads; one entry per CDR3 protein. Here the sample spans about 180,000 distinct CDR3 sequences, about 55% being singletons. It was unsorted whole blood that yielded blood RNA, and germline DNA was also extracted. Chronic HBV infection, untreated so far, was present in the patients. V lost 10 bases and J 3 bases, leaving 22 bases between the germline ends. CDR1 is MDHEN and CDR2 is SYDVKM in the germline V gene. The CDR3 totals 16 residues. Concerning this clonotype itself: What it binds is unknown.

Findings and limits, study-wide: In tumor-adjacent and tumor-blood pairs, overlap was lower than in tumor region pairs. Bulk unsorted samples prevented comparison of CD4+ and CD8+ repertoires.

This clonotype originated in a man aged 40-49 years with primary liver carcinoma and hepatitis B virus infection. The specimen sequenced was peripheral blood. This rearrangement joins TRBV28 to TRBJ2-4; D is undetermined. The CDR3 loop reads CATSSPAALGKNIQYF. The CDR3 nucleotides read TGTGCCACCTCATCCCCGGCCGCCCTTGGCAAAAACATTCAGTACTTC.